This T cell receptor (beta chain) is from a study of spatial heterogeneity in lung cancer. Points from the study as a whole: Ubiquitous expanded tumor TCRs surfaced in blood more at resection than they did at follow-up.

Trimming took 4 bases from V and 5 from J, leaving 19 bases between them. This CDR3 contains 16 residues. Time point indicated: sample taken at primary tumor resection. The donors, fewer than 90 patients with untreated early-stage non-small cell lung cancer, provided the samples. Unsorted whole RNA of tumor, nontumor lung or frozen PBMC was sequenced. This clonotype was seen repeatedly, ten times or more. What it binds is not known. Carried by each TCR cDNA molecule was a unique molecular identifier. MiXCR, applied by TCRdb to the 5' RACE reads, yields one record per CDR3 protein. The table has tens of thousands of distinct CDR3 sequences, 7.5% to 8% seen once; the top ten hold roughly 28%.

The sequence was collected from a male donor with early-stage non-small cell lung cancer. Sequenced material: PBMCs, taken at surgery. This rearrangement joins TRBV12-3 or TRBV12-4 to TRBJ2-3; possibly TRBD1 for D (5 bases). Here the CDR3 DNA reads TGTGCCAGCAGTTGGGGCTTGGGGCCCCAGGGAGATACGCAGTATTTT. The encoded protein is CASSWGLGPQGDTQYF.